A single sample gave rise to the 27 T cell receptor beta chains below, sequenced in a study of blood T cell repertoires in COVID-19. Profiling relied on immunoSEQ multiplex PCR, and the TCRdb table lists in-frame clones only, not all of them. The repertoire holds fewer than 150,000 clones, with roughly 88% as singletons. Sequenced material: peripheral blood. Receptor source: a woman in her seventies who had recovered from COVID-19.

This chain uses TRBV2 with TRBJ2-1, with 10 bases identical to TRBD2. Per the germline V gene, CDR1 is SNHLY and CDR2 is FYNNEI. CDR3 length: 14 residues. V lost 4 bases and J lost 3; bases outside the gene matches: 0. The CDR3 loop is CASSASGGYNEQFF. In nucleotides, the CDR3 is TGTGCCAGCAGTGCTAGCGGGGGCTACAATGAGCAGTTCTTC.

In DNA form, the CDR3 reads TGCGCCAGCAGCCAAGACACGTCGGCAACTAATGAAAAACTGTTTTTT. Its translation is CASSQDTSATNEKLFF. V and J are TRBV4-3 and TRBJ1-4, with no clear D. Trimming shortened V by 0 bases and J by 0 bases, and 8 bases separated the two germline ends. CDR1 is LGHNA, CDR2 YSLEER, per germline. The CDR3 contains 16 residues.

The chain carries TRBV30 and TRBJ2-5; 9 bases are a match to TRBD1. In germline, CDR1 is GTSNPN, CDR2 SVGIG (reference sequence). The J segment lost 5 bases and the V segment lost 4 bases, leaving 8 bases of the junction unmatched. The CDR3 sequence is 14 residues long. The CDR3 is CAWKAYRGQETQYF. CDR3 sequence (DNA): TGTGCCTGGAAGGCGTACAGGGGGCAGGAGACCCAGTACTTC. Using reference TRBV30 and TRBJ2-5 for the parts outside the CDR3, the full variable domain is SQTIHQWPATLVQPVGSPLSLECTVEGTSNPNLYWYRQAAGRGLQLLFYSVGIGQISSEVPQNLSASRPQDRQFILSSKKLLLSDSGFYLCAWKAYRGQETQYFGPGTRLLVL.

Details on this clone: The junction shows a germline mismatch at one end, possibly a read error. This chain joins TRBV3-1 (or the pseudogene TRBV3-2) and TRBJ2-5, with 13 positions matching TRBD2. The CDR3 consists of 16 residues. Germline assignment: CDR1 LGHDT and CDR2 YNNKEL (reference sequence). The CDR3 DNA reads TGTGCCAGCAGTCAAGAAGGACTAGCGGGAGTCGAGACCCAGTACTTC. It codes for CASSQEGLAGVETQYF.

J is TRBJ1-1 and V is TRBV6-2 or TRBV6-3; D may be TRBD1 (6 bases). Looked up from germline, CDR1 is MNHEY and CDR2 is SVGEGT. The germline V and J ends were trimmed by 4 bases and 1 base, with 22 bases remaining between them. The CDR3 is made up of 18 amino acids. Here the CDR3 DNA reads TGTGCCAGCAGTTCCTCACTAGGGACACCCCAGAGGAACACTGAAGCTTTCTTT. Translated: CASSSSLGTPQRNTEAFF.

J is TRBJ1-2 and V is TRBV4-2; D remains ambiguous. Germline lookup yields CDR1 LGHNA and CDR2 YNFKEQ. This CDR3 contains 14 residues. The V and J ends lost 0 bases and 1 base respectively, with 6 bases between them. CDR3 sequence: CASSQERVNYGYTF. The CDR3, as DNA: TGTGCCAGCAGCCAAGAGCGGGTTAACTATGGCTACACCTTC.

J is TRBJ2-7 and V is TRBV18, with a weak D call TRBD1 (6 bases). The germline V gene has CDR1 KGHSH and CDR2 LQKENI. CDR3 length: 12 residues. V dropped 3 bases and J dropped 5 bases, with 8 bases sitting between them. CDR3 nucleotides: TGTGCCAGCTCACCCTACAGGGACGAGCAGTACTTC. It specifies CASSPYRDEQYF.

The chain joins TRBV24-1 to TRBJ1-1; tentatively, D is TRBD1 (5 bases). Trimming took off 7 bases at V and 4 bases at J, with 15 bases between the two ends. CDR3 size: 14 residues. Looked up from germline, CDR1 is KGHDR and CDR2 is SFDVKD. CDR3: CATRKGVESTEAFF. The CDR3 DNA reads TGTGCCACCAGAAAAGGGGTTGAGAGCACTGAAGCTTTCTTT.

Written as DNA, the CDR3 is TGTGCCAGCAGCCGGCGCGGACTAGCGGCAAACACAGATACGCAGTATTTT. This codes for CASSRRGLAANTDTQYF. The V gene is TRBV3-1 (or the pseudogene TRBV3-2), the J gene TRBJ2-3; 10 nucleotides align to TRBD2. CDR3 length equals 17 residues. Per the germline V gene, CDR1 is LGHDT and CDR2 is YNNKEL (reference sequence). The trim removed 4 bases at V and 2 bases at J, leaving 9 bases unmatched.

This CDR3 reads CASSYLTNSNQPQHF. The CDR3 nucleotides are TGTGCCAGCAGTTACCTGACAAATAGCAATCAGCCCCAGCATTTT. The chain joins TRBV28 to TRBJ1-5; D remains unclear. Germline V gives CDR1 MDHEN, CDR2 SYDVKM. The CDR3 has 15 residues. The germline V and J ends were trimmed by 4 bases and 0 bases, with 10 bases remaining between them.

The chain employs TRBV14 and TRBJ1-6, with 7 bases matching TRBD1. V lost 5 bases to trimming and J lost 7 bases; unmatched junction nucleotides: 5. This CDR3 region has 14 residues. Germline CDR1 reads SGHDN; CDR2 reads FVKESK. The CDR3 DNA is TGTGCCAGCAGCATCGGGACAGTAAATTCACCCCTCCACTTT. Translation: CASSIGTVNSPLHF.

The rearrangement uses TRBV11-2 and TRBJ2-3; D not resolved. The ends were cut back, 3 bases at V and 0 bases at J, with 10 bases in the middle. In germline, CDR1 is SGHAT, CDR2 FQNNGV. The CDR3 runs 15 residues. CDR3 in DNA: TGTGCCAGCAGCTTGTCTAGTGGTAGCACAGATACGCAGTATTTT. Translated: CASSLSSGSTDTQYF.

The chain is built from TRBV13 and TRBJ2-4; D may be TRBD1 (5 bases). The V and J ends lost 5 bases and 6 bases respectively, with 20 bases between them. CDR3 length: 16 amino acids. Germline lookup yields CDR1 PRHDT and CDR2 FYEKMQ (reference sequence). CDR3 protein: CASSVRQRIFGNIQYF. The DNA of the CDR3 is TGTGCCAGCAGCGTTAGACAGCGCATCTTTGGAAACATTCAGTACTTC.

This rearrangement joins TRBV28 to TRBJ1-2, with 9 bases aligning to TRBD1. Losses at the gene ends were 5 bases for V and 3 bases for J; bases not matched to a gene: 7. The germline CDR1 and CDR2 sequences are MDHEN and SYDVKM. The CDR3 extends over 15 amino acids. CDR3 bases: TGTGCCAGCAGTCCGCCGACAGGGGGGTACTATGGCTACACCTTC. It codes for CASSPPTGGYYGYTF.

The rearrangement links TRBV5-1 to TRBJ2-6; TRBD1 might be the D (5 bases). Germline V gene lookup returns CDR1 SGHRS and CDR2 YFSETQ. The V end lost 4 bases, the J end lost 0 bases, and 11 bases lay between the germline ends. CDR3 size: 16 residues. The CDR3 loop reads CASSPGALSGANVLTF. The CDR3 nucleotides read TGCGCCAGCAGCCCTGGGGCGCTCTCTGGGGCCAACGTCCTGACTTTC.

This clone is a singleton in its sample. The chain has TRBV6-5 and TRBJ1-3, with TRBD1 identical over 7 bases. Germline V gene data show CDR1 as MNHEY and CDR2 as SVGAGI. V shed 5 bases, J shed 1 base, and the junction held 5 bases outside the gene matches. This CDR3 has 15 residues. Written as DNA, the CDR3 is TGTGCCAGCAGTCTCCGACAGGGATCTGGAAACACCATATATTTT. This sequence encodes CASSLRQGSGNTIYF.

This sequence joins TRBV10-3 and TRBJ2-1; the match to TRBD1 covers 8 bases. Per the germline V gene, CDR1 is ENHRY and CDR2 is SYGVKD. The length of the CDR3 is 15 residues. The trim removed 10 bases at V and 6 bases at J, leaving 14 bases unmatched. For the CDR3, the DNA is TGTGCCACAGGGGTCCGGGACAGGTCAATCAATGAGCAGTTCTTC. It translates to CATGVRDRSINEQFF.

This clone was recorded only once. The chain couples TRBV28 to TRBJ1-1; TRBD1 matches 8 bases. Unmatched junction bases numbered 4, after V lost 6 bases and J lost 4 bases. The CDR3 has 13 residues. Germline CDR1 MDHEN, CDR2 SYDVKM. CDR3: CASSRRGRTEAFF. In DNA, the CDR3 is TGTGCCAGCAGCCGCAGGGGGCGCACTGAAGCTTTCTTT.

The chain combines TRBV6-5 with TRBJ2-5, with 8 bases fitting TRBD1. There are 14 residues in the CDR3. The V segment lost 6 bases and the J segment 0 bases; nucleotides outside the gene matches: 3. CDR1 and CDR2 from the germline V gene are MNHEY and SVGAGI. The CDR3 DNA sequence: TGTGCCAGCAGAGTGGACAGGGACCAAGAGACCCAGTACTTC. It translates to CASRVDRDQETQYF.

This chain links TRBV7-9 with TRBJ1-2; D may be TRBD1 (6 bases). V lost 5 bases and J 1 base, leaving 11 bases between the germline ends. CDR1 and CDR2 (germline): SEHNR, FQNEAQ (reference sequence). The CDR3 totals 14 residues. CDR3 residues: CASSLRQDNYGYTF. CDR3 nucleotide sequence: TGTGCCAGCAGCCTCCGACAGGATAACTATGGCTACACCTTC.

The V call is TRBV21-1, the J call TRBJ2-2; TRBD2, as called in the table, went unchecked against the DNA. TRBV21-1 is labeled a pseudogene. The CDR3 consists of 15 residues. The CDR3 sequence: CASSENGGRDGELFF. DNA of the CDR3: TGTGCCAGCAGTGAAAACGGGGGACGGGACGGGGAGCTGTTTTTT.

The V call is TRBV19, the J call TRBJ2-1; tentatively, D is TRBD2 (6 bases). V lost 0 bases, J lost 1 base, and 13 bases lay in between. Germline CDR1 is LNHDA and CDR2 is SQIVND (reference sequence). The CDR3 consists of 17 residues. The CDR3 sequence: CASSIDPGGASYNEQFF. The CDR3 DNA reads TGTGCCAGTAGTATAGATCCCGGAGGGGCTTCCTACAATGAGCAGTTCTTC.

The V call is TRBV6-5, the J call TRBJ1-6; D uncertain. The CDR3 covers 13 residues. Germline V CDR1 and CDR2: MNHEY, SVGAGI. Trimming pared 8 bases from V and 0 bases from J, leaving 5 bases between. The CDR3 DNA is TGTGCCAGCGCGGTCTCCTATAATTCACCCCTCCACTTT. It yields the protein CASAVSYNSPLHF.

The chain links TRBV18 to TRBJ2-7; 11 positions agree with TRBD1. The germline gives CDR1 KGHSH, CDR2 LQKENI. The CDR3 consists of 15 residues. V gave up 6 bases and J gave up 2 bases; unmatched junction bases: 6. The CDR3, as DNA: TGTGCCAGCTCGCAACCGGGACAGGGGGCCTACGAGCAGTACTTC. Its protein is CASSQPGQGAYEQYF.

The V and J genes are TRBV6-2 or TRBV6-3 and TRBJ2-1; D not certain. CDR1 is MNHEY, CDR2 SVGEGT, per germline. V lost 6 bases and J lost 6, with 12 bases in between. This CDR3 has 13 amino acids. The CDR3 protein is CASSPSVVNEQFF. In nucleotides, the CDR3 is TGTGCCAGCAGCCCGTCGGTGGTCAATGAGCAGTTCTTC.

The rearrangement links TRBV5-1 to TRBJ2-5; TRBD2 might be the D (6 bases). The CDR3 consists of 15 residues. The germline CDR1 and CDR2 sequences are SGHRS and YFSETQ. Trimming removed 7 bases from V and 3 bases from J, with 19 bases in between. The CDR3 sequence is CASRTSGTAEETQYF. The CDR3 DNA is TGCGCCAGCCGCACCTCCGGGACTGCTGAAGAGACCCAGTACTTC.

The rearrangement joins TRBV20-1 to TRBJ2-5, with D unclear. Deletions cut 3 bases from V and 5 bases from J, with 7 bases between. The CDR3 runs to 11 residues. Per the germline V gene, CDR1 is DFQATT and CDR2 is SNEGSKA (reference sequence). CDR3 DNA: TGCAGTGCTAGTCCGAGGGAGACCCAGTACTTC. Its translation: CSASPRETQYF.